The T cell receptor beta chain described here comes from a study of shared clonotypes between healthy human individuals. Whole-study context: Each donor's CD4 naive and CD4 memory cells filled three plates apiece, CD8 naive two, and CD8 memory one. General study points: Memory subsets generally showed lower estimated richness than naive subsets.

TCRdb's table, derived via immunoSEQ multiplex PCR, lists solely in-frame clones and lacks some. The sample carries roughly 2,300,000 clones, roughly 92% recorded once. The study separated CD4+ cells into CD45RA+ naive and CD45RA-negative memory subsets. Trimming stripped 4 bases from V and 1 base from J, with 10 bases between. There are 15 residues in the CDR3. Per the germline V gene, CDR1 is KGHSH and CDR2 is LQKENI. For this clone: Its antigen is unknown.

This clonotype was sampled from a man younger than 30 in good health. Some clones in this sample may be carry-over from other donors' samples. Material: naive CD4+ T cells from PBMCs. Subset noted: CD45RA+ positively selected. The chain joins TRBV18 to TRBJ2-2, with unresolved D. The CDR3 coding sequence is TGTGCCAGCTCACTCACCACCGGGAACACCGGGGAGCTGTTTTTT. The encoded protein is CASSLTTGNTGELFF.